This TCR beta chain is from a study of OX40 agonist ivuxolimab in advanced cancers. Looking at the study overall: Every 2 weeks, patients received ivuxolimab intravenously, dosed at 0.01 to 10 mg/kg. Overall study results and limits: The study found that CD8+ T cells averaged more expanded clones than CD4+. Still undetermined is the antigen specificity of the expanded peripheral T cells. Partial responders dosed at 0.1-3.0 mg/kg displayed clonal expansion ranking among the lowest.

CDR1 LGHNA and CDR2 YSLEER come from the germline V gene. The J segment lost 3 bases and the V segment lost 3 bases, leaving 0 bases of the junction unmatched. CDR3 size: 15 residues. Of note for this clone: Its antigen is not known.

The method was immunoSEQ multiplex PCR; TCRdb's version includes in-frame clones alone and lacks a portion of them. The sample yields about 71,000 clones, over 80% seen once. The rearrangement links TRBV4-3 to TRBJ2-5; 14 nucleotides match TRBD2. This TCR was sampled from an adult with an advanced solid tumor such as melanoma, head and neck, liver or kidney cancer. This specimen consisted of CD4+ or CD8+ T cells sorted from blood, obtained in a trial of the OX40 agonist ivuxolimab. DNA of the CDR3: TGCGCCAGCAGCCAGGGACTAGCGGGAGAAGAGACCCAGTACTTC. Translating it yields CASSQGLAGEETQYF.